One and the same sample provided the 20 T cell receptor beta chains below, sequenced in a study of cytomegalovirus exposure and HLA in healthy donors. The PCR was carried out with 60 Vbeta primers and 13 Jbeta primers. Assay used: immunoSEQ multiplex PCR; TCRdb lists only in-frame clones, some missing. The ten most abundant clones cover 2% to 2.5% of a sample with 100,000 to 150,000 clones. Material for sequencing was PBMCs. Receptors originate from a middle-aged man in good health and CMV-seronegative.

The genes are TRBV30 and TRBJ2-5; 8 nucleotides line up with TRBD2. The CDR3 is 14 amino acids. The V gene end was trimmed by 3 bases and the J gene end by 4 bases; junction bases not matched to a gene: 7. Looked up from germline, CDR1 is GTSNPN and CDR2 is SVGIG (reference sequence). The CDR3 DNA follows: TGTGCCTGGAGCAGGATAGCGGGATCAGAGACCCAGTACTTC. Its protein product is CAWSRIAGSETQYF.

The V and J genes are TRBV11-3 and TRBJ2-7; 7 positions agree with TRBD2. The CDR3 has 14 amino acids. Trimming removed 1 base from V and 2 bases from J; junction bases left unmatched: 2. Germline-derived CDR1 and CDR2 are SGHNT and YENEEA. CDR3 region: CASSLGGGTYEQYF. CDR3 in DNA: TGTGCCAGCAGCTTAGGGGGGGGGACCTACGAGCAGTACTTC.

The chain has TRBV29-1 and TRBJ2-7, with D maybe TRBD1 (6 bases). From germline, CDR1 is SQVTM and CDR2 ANQGSEA. The CDR3 totals 13 residues. Trimming left V 3 bases short and J 2 bases short, with 11 bases between. The CDR3 nucleotides are TGCAGCGTTGATTCTGACAGGACCTACGAGCAGTACTTC. Translated: CSVDSDRTYEQYF.

The V and J genes are TRBV6-5 and TRBJ2-5; TRBD2 agrees at 7 bases. The J segment lost 0 bases and the V segment lost 2 bases, leaving 3 bases of the junction unmatched. Germline V gene lookup returns CDR1 MNHEY and CDR2 SVGAGI. This CDR3 has 15 residues. CDR3 sequence (DNA): TGTGCCAGCAGTTACGGTGCGGGGGACCAAGAGACCCAGTACTTC. Protein product: CASSYGAGDQETQYF.

V gene TRBV5-1 combines with J gene TRBJ1-4, with TRBD1 as a possible D gene (5 bases). With 0 bases removed from V and 6 bases from J, the gap between germline ends came to 6 bases. The CDR3 is 13 residues long. The germline gives CDR1 SGHRS, CDR2 YFSETQ. CDR3 bases: TGCGCCAGCAGCTTGGAGACAGATGAAAAACTGTTTTTT. Amino acid sequence: CASSLETDEKLFF.

This sequence joins TRBV5-4 and TRBJ1-5, with D hard to call. This CDR3 is built from 14 residues. CDR1 is SGHNT and CDR2 is YYREEE in the germline V gene (reference sequence). The V and J ends lost 2 bases and 7 bases respectively, with 13 bases between them. For the CDR3, the DNA is TGTGCCAGCAGCTTCCGGGGTTCGGCGCAGCCCCAGCATTTT. This encodes CASSFRGSAQPQHF.

In DNA, the CDR3 is TGTGCCAGCAGTTACAGCGGGAGCTCCTACAATGAGCAGTTCTTC. Its translation: CASSYSGSSYNEQFF. The rearrangement uses TRBV6-5 and TRBJ2-1; the match to TRBD2 covers 8 bases. The trim removed 2 bases at V and 0 bases at J, leaving 0 bases unmatched. The CDR3 runs to 15 residues. Germline-derived CDR1 and CDR2 are MNHEY and SVGAGI.

The rearrangement joins TRBV2 to TRBJ2-2, with D unresolved. The CDR3 runs 14 residues. Looked up from germline, CDR1 is SNHLY and CDR2 is FYNNEI. V shed 3 bases and J shed 2 bases, with 7 bases lying between them. CDR3 in DNA: TGTGCCAGCAGTGAGACACCAAACACCGGGGAGCTGTTTTTT. It specifies CASSETPNTGELFF. Full variable domain (missing parts from reference TRBV2 and TRBJ2-2): EPEVTQTPSHQVTQMGQEVILRCVPISNHLYFYWYRQILGQKVEFLVSFYNNEISEKSEIFDDQFSVERPDGSNFTLKIRSTKLEDSAMYFCASSETPNTGELFFGEGSRLTVL.

This chain joins TRBV27 and TRBJ2-1; 13 bases fit TRBD2. Unmatched junction bases numbered 2, after V lost 4 bases and J lost 5 bases. Germline lookup yields CDR1 MNHEY and CDR2 SMNVEV (reference sequence). This CDR3 is built from 15 residues. The CDR3 protein is CASSSGTSGNNEQFF. For the CDR3, the DNA is TGTGCCAGCAGTTCCGGGACTAGCGGGAACAATGAGCAGTTCTTC.

V usage is TRBV6-1 and J usage is TRBJ2-7; the D gene is possibly TRBD2 (6 bases). There are 14 residues in the CDR3. V lost 8 bases and J lost 0, with 14 bases in between. CDR1 and CDR2 from the germline V gene are MNHNS and SASEGT. The CDR3 sequence is CASFRGGSSYEQYF. The CDR3 nucleotides read TGTGCCAGCTTTAGGGGAGGCAGCTCCTACGAGCAGTACTTC.

V gene TRBV27 combines with J gene TRBJ1-2, with D perhaps TRBD1 (5 bases). The CDR3 contains 13 residues. Germline loops: CDR1 MNHEY, CDR2 SMNVEV (reference sequence). The V gene lost 3 bases and the J gene lost 1 base, with 6 bases spanning the gap. CDR3 residues: CASSFGGNYGYTF. The CDR3 DNA reads as TGTGCCAGCAGTTTCGGGGGTAACTATGGCTACACCTTC.

This chain links TRBV30 with TRBJ2-7, with 8 positions matching TRBD2. Trimming took 2 bases from V and 7 from J; bases not matched to a gene: 10. The CDR3 runs 14 residues. CDR1 is GTSNPN, CDR2 SVGIG, per germline (reference sequence). CDR3 nucleotide sequence: TGTGCCTGGAGTAGCGGGTCCGTAGCGGGGGAGCAGTACTTC. Protein sequence: CAWSSGSVAGEQYF.

The chain has TRBV5-5 and TRBJ1-4, with a tentative D call TRBD1 (5 bases). Germline values: CDR1 SGHKS, CDR2 YYEKEE (reference sequence). Deletions cut 4 bases from V and 4 bases from J, with 14 bases between. The CDR3 is made up of 15 amino acids. DNA for the CDR3: TGTGCCAGCAGCCGGGAGGGGCAGATTAATGAAAAACTGTTTTTT. This translates into CASSREGQINEKLFF.

This rearrangement joins TRBV27 to TRBJ2-7, with 9 bases lining up with TRBD2. The length of the CDR3 is 13 residues. Germline lookup yields CDR1 MNHEY and CDR2 SMNVEV (reference sequence). Losses at the gene ends were 5 bases for V and 3 bases for J; bases not matched to a gene: 2. The CDR3 nucleotides are TGTGCCAGCAGTGGTAGCGGGGGCTACGAGCAGTACTTC. This sequence encodes CASSGSGGYEQYF.

This rearrangement joins TRBV19 to TRBJ1-1; maybe TRBD1 (5 bases). The CDR3 sequence is 13 residues long. The germline V gene has CDR1 LNHDA and CDR2 SQIVND (reference sequence). Between the trimmed V and J ends, which lost 3 bases and 3 bases, there was a span of 8 bases. The DNA of the CDR3 is TGTGCCAGTAGTATCAGCAGGGACACTGAAGCTTTCTTT. Protein product: CASSISRDTEAFF.

CDR3 bases: TGTGCCACCGGAGACAGGGGCATATACGAGCAGTACTTC. It is translated as CATGDRGIYEQYF. The chain employs TRBV11-2 and TRBJ2-7, with 8 bases lining up with TRBD1. CDR1 and CDR2 (germline): SGHAT, FQNNGV. V was pared by 10 bases and J by 4 bases, with 9 bases of the junction left unmatched. The CDR3 covers 13 residues.

The chain couples TRBV29-1 to TRBJ2-2; D may be TRBD2 (6 bases). Germline V lookup: CDR1 SQVTM, CDR2 ANQGSEA. Trimming removed 4 bases at V and 1 base at J, with 13 bases between. This CDR3 spans 15 amino acids. CDR3 residues: CSVVFGGGNTGELFF. CDR3 bases: TGCAGCGTTGTGTTCGGGGGTGGGAACACCGGGGAGCTGTTTTTT.

This chain connects TRBV7-9 to TRBJ2-1; 9 bases are a match to TRBD2. With V trimmed by 2 bases and J by 7 bases, 6 bases remained unmatched. Germline loops: CDR1 SEHNR, CDR2 FQNEAQ (reference sequence). This CDR3 has 15 amino acids. The CDR3 bases are TGTGCCAGCAGCTTAATCAATAGCGGGAGAAATGAGCAGTTCTTC. Amino acids: CASSLINSGRNEQFF.

V is TRBV7-2 and J is TRBJ2-3, with D possibly matching TRBD2 (5 bases). V lost 0 bases, J lost 0 bases, and 7 bases lay in between. Looked up from germline, CDR1 is SGHTA and CDR2 is FQGNSA. This CDR3 region has 15 residues. The chain's CDR3 is CASSLAGVSTDTQYF. The CDR3 coding sequence is TGTGCCAGCAGCTTAGCGGGAGTAAGCACAGATACGCAGTATTTT.

The chain links TRBV10-3 to TRBJ2-3, with TRBD2 matching 9 bases. Germline lookup yields CDR1 ENHRY and CDR2 SYGVKD. The trim removed 4 bases at V and 0 bases at J, leaving 11 bases unmatched. The CDR3 runs to 18 residues. Written as DNA, the CDR3 is TGTGCCATCAGTGGAGGCGGGAGGGAACGATCTAGCACAGATACGCAGTATTTT. Protein: CAISGGGRERSSTDTQYF.